This TCR beta chain was recovered during a study of blood T cell repertoires in COVID-19. Produced via immunoSEQ multiplex PCR; TCRdb's table is partial and in-frame only. Seen here are roughly 670,000 clones, about 87% observed once, and the top ten hold more than 0.25%. This CDR3 comprises 14 residues. V trimming: 3 bases; J trimming: 5 bases; junction bases outside the gene matches: 7. CDR1 is LGHNA and CDR2 is YNFKEQ in the germline V gene. The TCR sequence derives from a woman aged 18-29 years with acute or convalescent COVID-19. The chain combines TRBV4-2 with TRBJ2-7; 7 bases are shared with TRBD2. Sequenced: peripheral blood. The CDR3 loop reads CASSQETSADEQYF. CDR3 bases: TGTGCCAGCAGCCAGGAAACTAGCGCGGACGAGCAGTACTTC.